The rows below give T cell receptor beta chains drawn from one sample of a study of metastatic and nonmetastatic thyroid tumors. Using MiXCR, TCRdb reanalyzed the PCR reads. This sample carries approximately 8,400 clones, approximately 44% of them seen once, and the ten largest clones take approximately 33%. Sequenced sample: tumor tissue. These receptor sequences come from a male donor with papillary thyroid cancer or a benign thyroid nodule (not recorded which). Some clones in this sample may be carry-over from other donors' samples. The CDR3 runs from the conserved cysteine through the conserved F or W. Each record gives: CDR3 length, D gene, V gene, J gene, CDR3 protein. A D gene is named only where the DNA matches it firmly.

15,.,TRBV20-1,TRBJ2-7,CSAQSGAGPTYEQYF
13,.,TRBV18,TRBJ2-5,CAISPAHQETQYF
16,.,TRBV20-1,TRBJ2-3,CSARDSPIWDTDTQYF
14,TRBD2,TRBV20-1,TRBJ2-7,CSALIIAGAYEQYF
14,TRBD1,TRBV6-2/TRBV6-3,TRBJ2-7,CASSSPTGGYEQYF
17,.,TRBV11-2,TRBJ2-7,CASSLDLWRGIGDEQYF
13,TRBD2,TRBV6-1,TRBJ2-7,CASSFAGGDEQYF
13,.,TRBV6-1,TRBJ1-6,CASSLGDNSPLHF
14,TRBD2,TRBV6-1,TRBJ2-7,CASSVAGETHEQYF
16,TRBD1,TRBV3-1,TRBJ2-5,CASSPHPGQGQETQYF
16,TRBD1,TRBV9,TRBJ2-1,CASSADRGFSYNEQFF
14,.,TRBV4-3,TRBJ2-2,CSSSQDRATGELLF
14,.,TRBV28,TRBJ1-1,CASSSGGMNTESFF
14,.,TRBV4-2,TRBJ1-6,CASSQFSYNSPLHF
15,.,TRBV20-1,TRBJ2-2,CSARGGGADTGELFF
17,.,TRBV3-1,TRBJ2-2,CASSQTRKQTNTGELFF
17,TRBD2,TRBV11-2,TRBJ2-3,CASSKNGRSRTADTQYF
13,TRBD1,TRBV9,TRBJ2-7,CASSATGANEQYF
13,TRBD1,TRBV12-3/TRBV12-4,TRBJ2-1,CASSRQGSNEQFF
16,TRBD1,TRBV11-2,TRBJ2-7,CASSLGPGQSSYEQYF
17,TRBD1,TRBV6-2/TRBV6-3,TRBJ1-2,CASSLHIPGTGDYGYTF
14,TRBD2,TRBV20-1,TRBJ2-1,CSASSGRPYNEQFF
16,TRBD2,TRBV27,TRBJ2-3,CASTEILAGELDTQYF
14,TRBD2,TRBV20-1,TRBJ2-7,CSAPWSSGSYEQYF
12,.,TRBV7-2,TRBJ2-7,CASSPAPLQQYF
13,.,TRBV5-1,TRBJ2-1,CASSLQDYNEQFF
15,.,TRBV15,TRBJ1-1,CDTSASDSMNTEALF
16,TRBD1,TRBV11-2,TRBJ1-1,CASSLDLGQGADEAFF
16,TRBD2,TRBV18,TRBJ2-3,CASSPRVAGGTDTQYF
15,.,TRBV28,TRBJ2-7,CASSSYRVPPYEQYF
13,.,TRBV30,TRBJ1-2,CAWNTRAQGGYTF
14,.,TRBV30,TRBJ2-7,CAWQNRMGAYEQYF
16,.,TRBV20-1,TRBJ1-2,CSALHQVGGPNYGYTF
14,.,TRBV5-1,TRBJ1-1,CASSLQGERTEAFF
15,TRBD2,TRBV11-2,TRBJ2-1,CASSLGLASGSEQFF
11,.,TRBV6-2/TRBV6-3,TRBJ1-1,CASSLGMEAFF
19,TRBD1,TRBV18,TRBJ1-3,CASSPGVSGQGGTGNTIYF
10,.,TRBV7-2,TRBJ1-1,CASVDTEAFF
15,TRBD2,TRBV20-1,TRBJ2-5,CSALSGLASLGAQYF
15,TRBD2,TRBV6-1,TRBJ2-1,CASSEWASGHNEQFF
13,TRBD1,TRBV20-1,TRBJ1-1,CSARVVQGGEAFF
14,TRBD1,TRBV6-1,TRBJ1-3,CASSETGTAYTIYF
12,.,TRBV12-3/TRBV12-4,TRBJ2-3,CASSLSTDTQYF
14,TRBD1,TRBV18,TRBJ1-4,CASSPGTGVEKLFF
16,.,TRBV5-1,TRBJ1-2,CASGFPEGGHDYGYTF
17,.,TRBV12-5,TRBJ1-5,CASGLVRGGIRNQPQHF
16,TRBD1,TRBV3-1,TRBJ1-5,CASSQGEDRVNQPQHF
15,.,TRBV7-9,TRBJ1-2,CASSPSSGGPDGYTF
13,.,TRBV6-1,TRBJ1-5,CASSETGNQPQHF
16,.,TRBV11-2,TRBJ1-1,CASSLVPGRVNTEAFF
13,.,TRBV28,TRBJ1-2,CASREGSSGGYTF
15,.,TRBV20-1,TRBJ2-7,CSAPTDWGTFYEQYF
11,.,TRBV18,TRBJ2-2,CASSPTGELFF
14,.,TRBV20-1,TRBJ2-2,CSATPGTKIGELFF
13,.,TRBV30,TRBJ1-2,CAWTLDRRYGYTF
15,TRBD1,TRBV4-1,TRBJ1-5,CASSQVTGTNQPQHF
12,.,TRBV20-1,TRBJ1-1,CSVPSWGTEAFF
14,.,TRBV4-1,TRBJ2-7,CASSPNEPNYEQYF
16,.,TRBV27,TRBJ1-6,CASSFDRSCYNSPLHF